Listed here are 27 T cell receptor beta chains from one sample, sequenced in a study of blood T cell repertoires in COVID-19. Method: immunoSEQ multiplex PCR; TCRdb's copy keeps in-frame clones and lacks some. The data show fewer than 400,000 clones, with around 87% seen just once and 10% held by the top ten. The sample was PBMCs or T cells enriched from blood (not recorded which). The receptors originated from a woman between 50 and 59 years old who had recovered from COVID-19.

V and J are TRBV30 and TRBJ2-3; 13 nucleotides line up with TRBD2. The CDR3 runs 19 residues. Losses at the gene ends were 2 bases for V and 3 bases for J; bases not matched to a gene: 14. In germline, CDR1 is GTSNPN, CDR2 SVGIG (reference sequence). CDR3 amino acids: CAWSFGLAGEPSFTDTQYF. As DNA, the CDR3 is TGTGCCTGGAGTTTTGGACTAGCGGGAGAACCTTCATTTACAGATACGCAGTATTTT.

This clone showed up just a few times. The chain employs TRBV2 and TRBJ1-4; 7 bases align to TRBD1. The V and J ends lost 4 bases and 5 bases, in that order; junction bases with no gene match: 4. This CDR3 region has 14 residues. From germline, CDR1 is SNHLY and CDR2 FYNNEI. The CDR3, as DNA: TGTGCCAGCAGTGTCTCGGGACAGAATGAAAAACTGTTTTTT. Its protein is CASSVSGQNEKLFF.

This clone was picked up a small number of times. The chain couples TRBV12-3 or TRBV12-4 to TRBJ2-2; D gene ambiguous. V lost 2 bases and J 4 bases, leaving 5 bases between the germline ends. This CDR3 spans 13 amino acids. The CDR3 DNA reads TGTGCCAGCAGTTTAAGAGTCACCGGGGAGCTGTTTTTT. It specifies CASSLRVTGELFF.

As DNA, the CDR3 is TGTGCCAGCAGCACGTGGACAGGGGCCCCAGTGGGCGAGCAGTACTTC. It is translated as CASSTWTGAPVGEQYF. The chain uses TRBV7-9 and TRBJ2-7; TRBD1 aligns across 9 bases. V was pared by 5 bases and J by 6 bases, with 14 bases of the junction left unmatched. This CDR3 has 16 residues. The germline V gene has CDR1 SEHNR and CDR2 FQNEAQ (reference sequence).

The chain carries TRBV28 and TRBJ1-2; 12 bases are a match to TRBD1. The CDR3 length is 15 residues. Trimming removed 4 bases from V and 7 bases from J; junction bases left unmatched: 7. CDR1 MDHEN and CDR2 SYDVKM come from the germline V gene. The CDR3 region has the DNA TGTGCCAGCAGTTCCTCCGGGACAGGGGGCCCTGGCTACACCTTC. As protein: CASSSSGTGGPGYTF.

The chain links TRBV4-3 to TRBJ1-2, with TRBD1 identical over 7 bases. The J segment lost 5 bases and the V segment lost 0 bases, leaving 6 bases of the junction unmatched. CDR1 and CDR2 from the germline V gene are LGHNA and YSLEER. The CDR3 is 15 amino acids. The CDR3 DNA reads TGCGCCAGCAGCCAAGATCCAGGGGGTAATTATGGCTACACCTTC. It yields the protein CASSQDPGGNYGYTF.

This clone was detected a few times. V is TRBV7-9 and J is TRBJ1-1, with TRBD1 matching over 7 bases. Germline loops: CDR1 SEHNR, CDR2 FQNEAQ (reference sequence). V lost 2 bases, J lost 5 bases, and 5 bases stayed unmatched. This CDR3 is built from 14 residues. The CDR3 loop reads CASSLRAGGTEAFF. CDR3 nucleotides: TGTGCCAGCAGCTTAAGGGCAGGGGGGACTGAAGCTTTCTTT.

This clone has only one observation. The CDR3 sequence: CASSRNGQGADTQYF. The DNA for the CDR3 is TGTGCCAGTAGTAGAAACGGACAGGGGGCAGATACGCAGTATTTT. The chain carries TRBV19 and TRBJ2-3; TRBD1 matches at 10 bases. CDR3 length: 15 residues. Germline CDR1 LNHDA, CDR2 SQIVND (reference sequence). J lost 4 bases, V lost 4 bases, and 5 bases had no gene match.

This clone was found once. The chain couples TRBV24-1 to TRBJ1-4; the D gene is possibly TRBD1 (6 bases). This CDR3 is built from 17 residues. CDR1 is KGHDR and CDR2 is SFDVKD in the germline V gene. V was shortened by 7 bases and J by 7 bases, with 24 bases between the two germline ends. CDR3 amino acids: CATSDPKAGVSGEKLFF. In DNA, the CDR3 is TGTGCCACCAGCGACCCGAAAGCAGGGGTCTCTGGTGAAAAACTGTTTTTT.

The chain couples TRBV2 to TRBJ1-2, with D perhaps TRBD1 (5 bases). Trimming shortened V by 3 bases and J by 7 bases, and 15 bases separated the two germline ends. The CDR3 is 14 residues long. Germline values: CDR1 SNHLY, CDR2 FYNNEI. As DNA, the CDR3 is TGTGCCAGCAGTGAGGCAGGTACAAGGGGTGGCTACACCTTC. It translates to CASSEAGTRGGYTF.

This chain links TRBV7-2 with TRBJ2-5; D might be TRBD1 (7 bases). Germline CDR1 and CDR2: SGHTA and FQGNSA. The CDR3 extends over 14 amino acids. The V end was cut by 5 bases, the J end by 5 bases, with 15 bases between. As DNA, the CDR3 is TGTGCCAGCAGCAGCAGGGGGGCTTCGGAGACCCAGTACTTC. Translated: CASSSRGASETQYF.

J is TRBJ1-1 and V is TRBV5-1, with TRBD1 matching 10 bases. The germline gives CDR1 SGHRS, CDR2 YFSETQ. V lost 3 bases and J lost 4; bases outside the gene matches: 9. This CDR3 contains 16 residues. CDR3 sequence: CASSSGLRTGGTEAFF. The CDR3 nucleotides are TGCGCCAGCAGCTCGGGGCTCCGGACAGGGGGCACTGAAGCTTTCTTT.

CDR3 nucleotide sequence: TGTGCCAGCAGCAACCCCGGAGGGAACACTGAAGCTTTCTTT. This translates into CASSNPGGNTEAFF. The chain uses TRBV3-1 (or the pseudogene TRBV3-2) and TRBJ1-1; the D is unclear. CDR1 and CDR2 from the germline V gene are LGHDT and YNNKEL (reference sequence). This CDR3 contains 14 residues. The ends were cut back, 5 bases at V and 1 base at J, with 11 bases in the middle.

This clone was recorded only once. The CDR3 DNA follows: TGTGCCAGCAACAGGGGACGAGAATCACCCCTCCACTTT. Its translation: CASNRGRESPLHF. The J gene is TRBJ1-6, the V gene TRBV2, with TRBD1 matching 7 bases. The CDR3 consists of 13 residues. Per the germline V gene, CDR1 is SNHLY and CDR2 is FYNNEI. V trimming: 7 bases; J trimming: 10 bases; junction bases outside the gene matches: 7.

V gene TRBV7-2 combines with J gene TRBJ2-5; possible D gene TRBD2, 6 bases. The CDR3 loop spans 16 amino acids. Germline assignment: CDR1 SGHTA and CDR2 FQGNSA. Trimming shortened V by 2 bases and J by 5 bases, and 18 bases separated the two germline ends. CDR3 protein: CASSLPLGGWGETQYF. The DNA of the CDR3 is TGTGCCAGCAGCTTACCACTAGGAGGGTGGGGTGAGACCCAGTACTTC.

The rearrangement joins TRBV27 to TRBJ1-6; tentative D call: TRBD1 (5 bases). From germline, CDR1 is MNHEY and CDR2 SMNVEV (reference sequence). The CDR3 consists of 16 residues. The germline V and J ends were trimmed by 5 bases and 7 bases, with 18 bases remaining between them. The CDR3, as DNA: TGTGCCAGCAGTCAAGGGAGGCCAAGGGGCAATTCACCCCTCCACTTT. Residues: CASSQGRPRGNSPLHF.

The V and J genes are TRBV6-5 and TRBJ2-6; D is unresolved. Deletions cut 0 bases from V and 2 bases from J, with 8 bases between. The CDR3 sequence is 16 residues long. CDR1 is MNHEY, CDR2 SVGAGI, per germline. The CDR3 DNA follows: TGTGCCAGCAGTTACTCCCAGGCTGCTGGGGCCAACGTCCTGACTTTC. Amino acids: CASSYSQAAGANVLTF.

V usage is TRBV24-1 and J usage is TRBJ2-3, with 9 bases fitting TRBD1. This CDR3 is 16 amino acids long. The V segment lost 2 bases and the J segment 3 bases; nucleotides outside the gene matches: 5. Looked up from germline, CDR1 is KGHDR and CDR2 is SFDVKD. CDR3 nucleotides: TGTGCCACCAGTGATTCCCTTGGGACAGGGACAGATACGCAGTATTTT. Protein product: CATSDSLGTGTDTQYF.

The CDR3 nucleotides are TGCGCCAGCAGCCAAAACGGCGGACAGGGGGGTTACGGCTACACCTTC. Protein: CASSQNGGQGGYGYTF. The rearrangement uses TRBV5-1 and TRBJ1-2; 10 bases are a match to TRBD1. Germline lookup yields CDR1 SGHRS and CDR2 YFSETQ. Germline trimming cut 4 bases from V and 8 bases from J; bases unmatched to any gene: 14. The CDR3 has 16 amino acids.

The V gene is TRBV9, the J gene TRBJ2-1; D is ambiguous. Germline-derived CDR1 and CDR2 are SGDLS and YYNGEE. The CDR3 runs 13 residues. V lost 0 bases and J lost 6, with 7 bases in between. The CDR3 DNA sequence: TGTGCCAGCAGCGTAGGTCAGTTCAATGAGCAGTTCTTC. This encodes CASSVGQFNEQFF.

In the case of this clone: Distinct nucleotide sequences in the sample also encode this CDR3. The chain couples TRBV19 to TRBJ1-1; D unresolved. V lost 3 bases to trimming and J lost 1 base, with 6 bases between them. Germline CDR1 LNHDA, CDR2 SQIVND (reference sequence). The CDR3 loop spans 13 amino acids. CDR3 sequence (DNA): TGTGCCAGTAGTATTGGCGGGAACACTGAAGCTTTCTTT. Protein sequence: CASSIGGNTEAFF.

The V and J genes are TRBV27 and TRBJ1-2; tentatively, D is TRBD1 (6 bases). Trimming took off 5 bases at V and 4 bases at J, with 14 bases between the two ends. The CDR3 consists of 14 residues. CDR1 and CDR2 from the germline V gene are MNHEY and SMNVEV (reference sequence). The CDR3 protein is CASSAQTGIYGYTF. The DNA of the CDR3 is TGTGCCAGCAGTGCACAAACAGGGATCTATGGCTACACCTTC.

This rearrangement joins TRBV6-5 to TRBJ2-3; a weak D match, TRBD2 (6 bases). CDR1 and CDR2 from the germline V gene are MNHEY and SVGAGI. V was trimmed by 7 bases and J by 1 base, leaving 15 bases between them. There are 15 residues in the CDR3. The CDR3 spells CASTHSAGRTDTQYF. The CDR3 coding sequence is TGTGCCAGCACCCATTCCGCGGGGCGCACAGATACGCAGTATTTT.

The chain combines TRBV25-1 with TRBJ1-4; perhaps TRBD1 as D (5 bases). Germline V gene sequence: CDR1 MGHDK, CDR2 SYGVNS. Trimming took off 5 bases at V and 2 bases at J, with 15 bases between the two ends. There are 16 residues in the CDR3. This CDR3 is CASSKWGVGTNEKLFF. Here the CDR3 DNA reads TGTGCCAGCAGTAAATGGGGGGTCGGGACTAATGAAAAACTGTTTTTT.

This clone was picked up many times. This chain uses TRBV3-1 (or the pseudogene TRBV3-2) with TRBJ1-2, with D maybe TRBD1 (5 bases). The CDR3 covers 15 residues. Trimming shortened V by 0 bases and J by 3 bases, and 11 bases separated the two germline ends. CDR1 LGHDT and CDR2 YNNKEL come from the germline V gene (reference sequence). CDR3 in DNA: TGTGCCAGCAGCCAAGATCTAATAGGGGACTATGGCTACACCTTC. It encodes CASSQDLIGDYGYTF.

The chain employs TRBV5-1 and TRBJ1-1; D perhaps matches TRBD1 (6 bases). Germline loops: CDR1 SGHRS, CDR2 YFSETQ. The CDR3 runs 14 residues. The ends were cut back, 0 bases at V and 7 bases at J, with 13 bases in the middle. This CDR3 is CASSLEGVALEAFF. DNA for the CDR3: TGCGCCAGCAGCTTGGAGGGGGTCGCGCTTGAAGCTTTCTTT.

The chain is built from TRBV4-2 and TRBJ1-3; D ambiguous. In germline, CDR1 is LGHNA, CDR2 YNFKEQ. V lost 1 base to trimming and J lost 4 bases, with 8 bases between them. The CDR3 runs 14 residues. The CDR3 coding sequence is TGTGCCAGCAGCCAAGCCGGAGGGGGAAACACCATATATTTT. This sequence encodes CASSQAGGGNTIYF.